The T cell receptor (beta chain) under discussion was sequenced for a study of T cell responses to AZD1222 COVID-19 vaccine. The overall study: Both about-4-week and about-12-week second-dose recipients were combined. The study's findings and limits: A reported finding is that nearly half of spike-specific TCRs target unmutated variant regions. Across spike, vaccine-associated CD4 TCRs were found, dominant at 160-218 and 743-854. Two doses of AZD1222 preceded a rise in Spike-specific TCR breadth and depth.

Of note for this clone: Antigen unknown. The sample contains more than one DNA sequence encoding this CDR3.

Sequencing was performed with immunoSEQ multiplex PCR; in TCRdb, only in-frame clones are kept and a portion is missing. Among fewer than 120,000 clones listed, about 85% were seen once. Germline-derived CDR1 and CDR2 are SQVTM and ANQGSEA. V lost 4 bases and J lost 5, with 8 bases in between. The CDR3 has 11 amino acids. V usage is TRBV29-1 and J usage is TRBJ2-5; a possible D gene is TRBD2 (5 bases). The sequenced sample was peripheral blood, obtained on day 0 of AZD1222 vaccination. This clonotype was sampled from an adult in good health. CDR3 sequence (DNA): TGCAGCGTTGTGGGAGAGGAGACCCAGTACTTC. Amino acids: CSVVGEETQYF.